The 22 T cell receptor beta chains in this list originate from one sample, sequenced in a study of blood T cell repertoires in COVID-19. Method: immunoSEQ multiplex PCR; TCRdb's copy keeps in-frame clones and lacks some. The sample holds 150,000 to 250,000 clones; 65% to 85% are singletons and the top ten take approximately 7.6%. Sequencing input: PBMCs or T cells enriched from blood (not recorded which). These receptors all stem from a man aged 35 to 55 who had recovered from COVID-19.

CDR3 bases: TGTGCCAGCAGCTTGGCCTTGGGACAGGGGGATACACCCCTCCACTTT. Translation: CASSLALGQGDTPLHF. This sequence joins TRBV5-6 and TRBJ1-6, with 11 bases aligning to TRBD1. V trimming: 0 bases; J trimming: 11 bases; junction bases outside the gene matches: 7. CDR3 length equals 16 residues. Germline lookup yields CDR1 SGHDT and CDR2 YYEEEE.

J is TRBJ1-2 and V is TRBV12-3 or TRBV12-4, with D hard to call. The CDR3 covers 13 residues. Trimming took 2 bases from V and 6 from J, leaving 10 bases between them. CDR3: CASSLSTLHGYTF. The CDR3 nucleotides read TGTGCCAGCAGTTTAAGCACTCTCCATGGCTACACCTTC.

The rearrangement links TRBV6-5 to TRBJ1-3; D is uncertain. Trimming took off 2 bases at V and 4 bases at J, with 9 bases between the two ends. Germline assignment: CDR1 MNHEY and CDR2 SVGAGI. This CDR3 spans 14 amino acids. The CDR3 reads CASSYAWRGNTIYF. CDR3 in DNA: TGTGCCAGCAGTTACGCGTGGAGGGGAAACACCATATATTTT.

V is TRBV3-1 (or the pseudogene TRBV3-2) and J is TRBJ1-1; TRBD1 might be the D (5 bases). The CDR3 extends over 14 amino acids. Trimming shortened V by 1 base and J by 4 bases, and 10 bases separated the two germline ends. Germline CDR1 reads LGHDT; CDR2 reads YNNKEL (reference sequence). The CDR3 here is CASSQAYGGTEAFF. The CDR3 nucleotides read TGTGCCAGCAGCCAAGCCTACGGGGGCACTGAAGCTTTCTTT.

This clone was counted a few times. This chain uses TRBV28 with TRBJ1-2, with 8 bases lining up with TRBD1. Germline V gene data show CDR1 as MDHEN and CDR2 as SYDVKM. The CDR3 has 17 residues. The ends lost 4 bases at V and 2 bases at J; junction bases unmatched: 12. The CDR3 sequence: CASSYTVGQGGNYGYTF. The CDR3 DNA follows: TGTGCCAGCAGTTATACCGTTGGACAGGGAGGAAACTATGGCTACACCTTC.

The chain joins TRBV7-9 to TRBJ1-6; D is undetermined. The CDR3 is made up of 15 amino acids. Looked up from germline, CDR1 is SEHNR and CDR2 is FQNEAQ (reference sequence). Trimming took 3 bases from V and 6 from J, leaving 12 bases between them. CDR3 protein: CASSFGGRSNSPLHF. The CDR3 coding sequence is TGTGCCAGCAGCTTCGGAGGACGGAGTAATTCACCCCTCCACTTT.

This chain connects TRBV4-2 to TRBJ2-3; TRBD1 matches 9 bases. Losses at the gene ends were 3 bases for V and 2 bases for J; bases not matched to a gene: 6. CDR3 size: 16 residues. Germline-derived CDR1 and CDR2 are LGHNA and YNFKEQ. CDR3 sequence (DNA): TGTGCCAGCAGCCAGGCGGGACAGGGCCCCACAGATACGCAGTATTTT. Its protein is CASSQAGQGPTDTQYF.

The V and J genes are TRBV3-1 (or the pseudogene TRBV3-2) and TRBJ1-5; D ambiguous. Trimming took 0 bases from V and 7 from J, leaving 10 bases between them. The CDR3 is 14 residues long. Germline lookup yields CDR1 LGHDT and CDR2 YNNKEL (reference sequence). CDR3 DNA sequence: TGTGCCAGCAGCCAAGAGAGGGTCCGCCAGCCCCAGCATTTT. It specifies CASSQERVRQPQHF.

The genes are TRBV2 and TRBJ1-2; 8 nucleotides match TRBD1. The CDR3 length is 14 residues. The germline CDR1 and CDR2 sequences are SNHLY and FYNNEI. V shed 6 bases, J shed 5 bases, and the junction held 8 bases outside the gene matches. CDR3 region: CASRPDRGGYGYTF. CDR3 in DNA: TGTGCCAGCAGGCCCGACAGGGGCGGTTATGGCTACACCTTC.

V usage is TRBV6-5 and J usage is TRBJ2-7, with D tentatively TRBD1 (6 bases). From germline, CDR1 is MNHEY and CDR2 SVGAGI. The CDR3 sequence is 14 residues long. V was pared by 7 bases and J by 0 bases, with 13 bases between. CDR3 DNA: TGTGCCAGCACTTCAGGGGTGGGCTCCTACGAGCAGTACTTC. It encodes CASTSGVGSYEQYF.

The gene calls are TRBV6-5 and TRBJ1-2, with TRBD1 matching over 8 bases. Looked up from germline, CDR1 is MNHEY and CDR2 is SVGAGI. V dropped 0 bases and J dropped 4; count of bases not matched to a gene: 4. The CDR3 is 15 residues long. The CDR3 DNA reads TGTGCCAGCAGTTACTCTCCGGACAGGGCCTATGGCTACACCTTC. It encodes CASSYSPDRAYGYTF.

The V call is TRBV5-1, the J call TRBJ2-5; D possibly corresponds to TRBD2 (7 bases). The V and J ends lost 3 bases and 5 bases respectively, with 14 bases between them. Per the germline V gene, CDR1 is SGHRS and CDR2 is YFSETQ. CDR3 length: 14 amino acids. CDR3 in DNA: TGCGCCAGCAGCTCCGAGGGGGGGGATGAGACCCAGTACTTC. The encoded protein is CASSSEGGDETQYF.

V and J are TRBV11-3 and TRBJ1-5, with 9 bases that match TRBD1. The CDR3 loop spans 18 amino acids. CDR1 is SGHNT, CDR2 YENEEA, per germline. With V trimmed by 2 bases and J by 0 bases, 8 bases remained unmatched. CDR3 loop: CASSLWTGATNSNQPQHF. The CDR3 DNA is TGTGCCAGCAGCTTATGGACAGGGGCCACGAATAGCAATCAGCCCCAGCATTTT.

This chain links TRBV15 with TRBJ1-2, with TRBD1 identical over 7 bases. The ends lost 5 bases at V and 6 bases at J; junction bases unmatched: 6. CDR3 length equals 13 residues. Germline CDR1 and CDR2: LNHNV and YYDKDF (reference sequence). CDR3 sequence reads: CATSLRGQNGYTF. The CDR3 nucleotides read TGTGCCACCAGCTTGAGGGGGCAGAATGGCTACACCTTC.

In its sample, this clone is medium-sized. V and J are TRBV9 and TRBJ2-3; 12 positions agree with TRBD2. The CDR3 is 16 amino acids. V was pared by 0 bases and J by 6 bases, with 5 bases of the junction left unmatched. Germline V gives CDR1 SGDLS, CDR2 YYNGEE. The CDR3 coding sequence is TGTGCCAGCAGCGTAGTTCTAGCGGGGGGGCCGGATACGCAGTATTTT. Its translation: CASSVVLAGGPDTQYF.

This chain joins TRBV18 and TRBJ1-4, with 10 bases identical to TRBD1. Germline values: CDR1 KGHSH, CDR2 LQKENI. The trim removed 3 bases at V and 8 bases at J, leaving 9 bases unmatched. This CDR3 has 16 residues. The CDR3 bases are TGTGCCAGCTCACCCGAGACCCCGGGACAGGGGGAAAAACTGTTTTTT. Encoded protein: CASSPETPGQGEKLFF.

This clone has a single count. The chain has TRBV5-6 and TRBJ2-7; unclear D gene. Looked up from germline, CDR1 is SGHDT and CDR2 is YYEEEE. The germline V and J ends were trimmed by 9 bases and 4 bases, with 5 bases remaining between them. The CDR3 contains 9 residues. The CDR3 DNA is TGTGCCATCCGGTACGAGCAGTACTTC. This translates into CAIRYEQYF.

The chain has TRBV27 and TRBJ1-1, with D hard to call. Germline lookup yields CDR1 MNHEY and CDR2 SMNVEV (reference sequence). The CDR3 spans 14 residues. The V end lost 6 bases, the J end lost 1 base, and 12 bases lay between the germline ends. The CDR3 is CASSRWGANTEAFF. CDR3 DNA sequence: TGTGCCAGCAGCCGCTGGGGAGCGAACACTGAAGCTTTCTTT.

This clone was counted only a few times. CDR3 bases: TGTGCCAGCAGCCTGCAGGGACAGGGAGGCTATGGCTACACCTTC. Translated, it gives CASSLQGQGGYGYTF. The rearrangement uses TRBV7-2 and TRBJ1-2; 9 bases map to TRBD1. V gave up 5 bases and J gave up 4 bases; unmatched junction bases: 8. The CDR3 has 15 residues. Germline CDR1 SGHTA, CDR2 FQGNSA. Filled out from reference TRBV7-2 and TRBJ1-2, the complete variable domain reads GAGVSQSPSNKVTEKGKDVELRCDPISGHTALYWYRQSLGQGLEFLIYFQGNSAPDKSGLPSDRFSAERTGGSVSTLTIQRTQQEDSAVYLCASSLQGQGGYGYTFGSGTRLTVV.

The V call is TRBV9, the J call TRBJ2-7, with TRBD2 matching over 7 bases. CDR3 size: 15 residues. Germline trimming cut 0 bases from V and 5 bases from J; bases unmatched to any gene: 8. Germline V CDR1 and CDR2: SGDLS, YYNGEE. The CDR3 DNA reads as TGTGCCAGCAGCGTAGCAACCGCCGGGAGGAACGAGCAGTACTTC. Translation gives CASSVATAGRNEQYF.

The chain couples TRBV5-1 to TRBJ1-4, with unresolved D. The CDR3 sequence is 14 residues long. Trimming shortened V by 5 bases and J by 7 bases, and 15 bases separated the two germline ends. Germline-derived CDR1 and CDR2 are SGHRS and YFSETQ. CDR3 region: CASRREGPGEKLFF. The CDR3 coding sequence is TGCGCCAGCAGGAGGGAAGGGCCGGGTGAAAAACTGTTTTTT.

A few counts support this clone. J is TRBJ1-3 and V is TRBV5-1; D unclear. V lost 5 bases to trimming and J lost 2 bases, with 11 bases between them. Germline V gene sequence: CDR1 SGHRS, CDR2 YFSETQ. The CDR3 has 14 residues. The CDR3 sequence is CASSNAEAGNTIYF. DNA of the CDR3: TGCGCCAGCAGTAATGCGGAAGCTGGAAACACCATATATTTT.